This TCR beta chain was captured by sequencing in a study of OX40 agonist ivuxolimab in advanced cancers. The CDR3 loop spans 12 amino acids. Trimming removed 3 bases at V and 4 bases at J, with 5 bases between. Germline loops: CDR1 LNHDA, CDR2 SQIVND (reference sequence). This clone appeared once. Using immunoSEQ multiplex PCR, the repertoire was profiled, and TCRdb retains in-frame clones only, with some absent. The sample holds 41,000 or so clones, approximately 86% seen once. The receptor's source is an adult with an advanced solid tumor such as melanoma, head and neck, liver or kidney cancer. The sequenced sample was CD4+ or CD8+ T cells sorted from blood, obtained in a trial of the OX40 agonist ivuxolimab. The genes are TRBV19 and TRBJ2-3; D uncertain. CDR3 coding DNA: TGTGCCAGTAGTATTAGCTCAGATACGCAGTATTTT. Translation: CASSISSDTQYF.